This T cell receptor beta chain originates from a study of cytomegalovirus exposure and HLA in healthy donors. This CDR3 region has 14 residues. After removal of 5 bases from V and 0 bases from J, the junction contained 1 base not matched to a gene. The V gene's germline CDR1 is SEHNR and CDR2 FQNEAQ (reference sequence). This clone has just a few counts. PCR involved 60 Vbeta and 13 Jbeta primers. Here immunoSEQ multiplex PCR was the method, and the copy in TCRdb shows in-frame clones only, minus some. The sample carries 180,000 or so clones, around 80% recorded once. V and J are TRBV7-9 and TRBJ1-5; 7 bases match TRBD1. The source of this sequence is a woman aged 60-75 years in good health and CMV-seropositive. Sequences were obtained from PBMCs. The DNA for the CDR3 is TGTGCCAGCAGCGGGGACAGTAGCAATCAGCCCCAGCATTTT. Encoded protein: CASSGDSSNQPQHF.